The 17 T cell receptor beta chains given below trace back to one sample, sequenced in a study of CD8 T cells in Susac syndrome. The RNA input was about 0.45 to 1 ug, and it was reverse transcribed with random hexamers. TCRdb analysed the immunoSEQ multiplex PCR reads with MiXCR anew, one entry per CDR3 protein. The profile shows about 200,000 distinct CDR3 sequences, 80% to 95% of them singletons. Sequencing input: CD8+ T cells from PBMCs. These receptors all stem from a human donor with multiple sclerosis.

The chain uses TRBV5-1 and TRBJ2-3; D assignment may be TRBD1 or TRBD2 (5 bases each). The germline V gene encodes CDR1 SGHRS and CDR2 YFSETQ. V was shortened by 5 bases and J by 2 bases, with 12 bases between the two germline ends. CDR3 length: 14 residues. CDR3 region: CASSQVGTTDTQYF. The CDR3 nucleotides are TGCGCCAGCAGTCAAGTGGGGACCACAGATACGCAGTATTTT.

The chain links TRBV6-5 to TRBJ2-2; D is uncertain. In germline, CDR1 is MNHEY, CDR2 SVGAGI. Trimming cost V 2 bases and J 6 bases, with 7 bases left between them. The CDR3 spans 13 residues. As DNA, the CDR3 is TGTGCCAGCAGTTACAAATTGTCCGGGGAGCTGTTTTTT. This encodes CASSYKLSGELFF.

This clonotype was recorded only once. The chain joins TRBV18 to TRBJ2-6; 8 bases are a match to TRBD1. V lost 2 bases to trimming and J lost 4 bases; unmatched junction nucleotides: 10. Germline lookup yields CDR1 KGHSH and CDR2 LQKENI. There are 18 residues in the CDR3. CDR3 sequence: CASSPDRGPPAGANVLTF. Written as DNA, the CDR3 is TGTGCCAGCTCACCAGACAGGGGCCCTCCCGCGGGGGCCAACGTCCTGACTTTC.

V gene TRBV12-3 or TRBV12-4 combines with J gene TRBJ2-1; 11 bases agree with TRBD2. V was pared by 4 bases and J by 4 bases, with 6 bases of the junction left unmatched. This CDR3 contains 16 residues. The chain's CDR3 is CASSSLAGVRYNEQFF. DNA for the CDR3: TGTGCCAGCAGTTCACTAGCGGGAGTAAGGTACAATGAGCAGTTCTTC.

V usage is TRBV4-3 and J usage is TRBJ1-1; 7 bases map to TRBD1. This CDR3 is built from 13 residues. V was pared by 0 bases and J by 8 bases, with 3 bases of the junction left unmatched. The germline gives CDR1 LGHNA, CDR2 YSLEER. The CDR3 is CASSQEWGQEAFF. In nucleotides, the CDR3 is TGCGCCAGCAGCCAAGAGTGGGGACAGGAAGCTTTCTTT.

This chain uses TRBV12-5 with TRBJ1-2; no firm D call. The V gene's germline CDR1 is LGHNT and CDR2 FRNRAP. Trimming took 4 bases from V and 4 from J, leaving 10 bases between them. The CDR3 runs to 13 residues. CDR3 sequence: CASGSPGAYGYTF. The CDR3 DNA reads as TGTGCTAGTGGTTCTCCAGGAGCCTATGGCTACACCTTC.

This clonotype was picked up a small number of times. CDR3 region: CASSVGSSYEQYF. Here the CDR3 DNA reads TGTGCCAGCAGTGTTGGGAGCTCCTACGAGCAGTACTTC. The chain recombines TRBV6-5 with TRBJ2-7, with TRBD2 as a possible D gene (5 bases). The length of the CDR3 is 13 residues. The V end was cut by 5 bases, the J end by 0 bases, with 8 bases between. Germline V CDR1 and CDR2: MNHEY, SVGAGI.

The chain employs TRBV27 and TRBJ1-1; D is perhaps TRBD1 (5 bases). Trimming removed 6 bases from V and 6 bases from J, with 14 bases in between. Germline V gene data show CDR1 as MNHEY and CDR2 as SMNVEV (reference sequence). The CDR3 covers 13 residues. Written as DNA, the CDR3 is TGTGCCAGCAGCCATCGGGGGTTCCCTGAAGCTTTCTTT. Translated: CASSHRGFPEAFF.

The rearrangement uses TRBV14 and TRBJ1-6; D is ambiguous. The V end was cut by 0 bases, the J end by 14 bases, with 8 bases between. This CDR3 is 12 amino acids long. The germline V gene has CDR1 SGHDN and CDR2 FVKESK. The CDR3 DNA is TGTGCCAGCAGCCAAGAAGTCGGGACCCTCCACTTT. This gives the protein CASSQEVGTLHF. The complete variable domain, with remaining parts taken from reference TRBV14 and TRBJ1-6, reads EAGVTQFPSHSVIEKGQTVTLRCDPISGHDNLYWYRRVMGKEIKFLLHFVKESKQDESGMPNNRFLAERTGGTYSTLKVQPAELEDSGVYFCASSQEVGTLHFGNGTRLTVT.

The chain is built from TRBV3-1 and TRBJ2-3; D possibly matches TRBD1 or TRBD2 (6 bases each). This CDR3 is built from 16 residues. V lost 7 bases and J lost 4, with 21 bases in between. Germline loops: CDR1 LGHDT, CDR2 YNNKEL (reference sequence). CDR3 sequence: CASTATRGEWPDTQYF. CDR3 DNA: TGTGCCAGCACCGCTACGAGGGGGGAGTGGCCAGATACGCAGTATTTT.

J is TRBJ2-7 and V is TRBV20-1; tentatively, D is TRBD1 or TRBD2 (5 bases each). The germline gives CDR1 DFQATT, CDR2 SNEGSKA (reference sequence). V was shortened by 3 bases and J by 3 bases, with 9 bases between the two germline ends. The CDR3 is 12 residues long. The CDR3 protein is CSARGVGYEQYF. The CDR3 DNA is TGCAGTGCTAGGGGGGTAGGCTACGAGCAGTACTTC.

The sample holds a few counts of this clonotype. The chain recombines TRBV7-9 with TRBJ2-1; D possibly matches TRBD1 or TRBD2 (5 bases each). The CDR3 is made up of 11 amino acids. Germline CDR1 and CDR2: SEHNR and FQNEAQ (reference sequence). Between the trimmed V and J ends, which lost 11 bases and 1 base, there was a span of 6 bases. CDR3 coding DNA: TGTGCCTGGGGGTCCTACAATGAGCAGTTCTTC. This codes for CAWGSYNEQFF.

The V and J genes are TRBV2 and TRBJ1-4, with D perhaps TRBD1 (5 bases). Trimming left V 7 bases short and J 4 bases short, with 10 bases between. The CDR3 runs to 13 residues. Germline assignment: CDR1 SNHLY and CDR2 FYNNEI. CDR3 region: CASIDSLNEKLFF. The CDR3, as DNA: TGTGCCAGCATCGACAGTCTTAATGAAAAACTGTTTTTT.

The gene calls are TRBV27 and TRBJ1-1, with a possible D match to TRBD1 (6 bases). The CDR3 covers 14 residues. Trimming removed 3 bases at V and 2 bases at J, with 10 bases between. Germline V gene sequence: CDR1 MNHEY, CDR2 SMNVEV (reference sequence). The CDR3 DNA follows: TGTGCCAGCAGTTTGGGGGGGCACAACACTGAAGCTTTCTTT. This encodes CASSLGGHNTEAFF.

The chain carries TRBV7-8 and TRBJ1-2; the D gene is possibly TRBD1 (6 bases). The ends were cut back, 3 bases at V and 4 bases at J, with 18 bases in the middle. Germline V lookup: CDR1 SGHVS, CDR2 FQNEAQ. This CDR3 is built from 16 residues. CDR3 coding DNA: TGTGCCAGCAGCTTGGATCCCCAGGGGATTGGCTATGGCTACACCTTC. Amino acid sequence: CASSLDPQGIGYGYTF.

CDR3 loop: CASSQTSQWQETQYF. CDR3 nucleotide sequence: TGTGCCAGCAGCCAGACTAGTCAATGGCAAGAGACCCAGTACTTC. This rearrangement joins TRBV7-2 to TRBJ2-5; D may be TRBD2 (6 bases). V was clipped by 5 bases and J by 2 bases, with 15 bases between them. This CDR3 comprises 15 residues. Germline values: CDR1 SGHTA, CDR2 FQGNSA.

V gene TRBV7-9 combines with J gene TRBJ1-2, with TRBD1 as a possible D gene (5 bases). This CDR3 comprises 16 residues. V was cut by 3 bases and J by 0 bases, with 14 bases left in between. Germline V CDR1 and CDR2: SEHNR, FQNEAQ (reference sequence). The CDR3 here is CASSFPAGGPNYGYTF. In DNA form, the CDR3 reads TGTGCCAGCAGCTTCCCTGCGGGGGGACCTAACTATGGCTACACCTTC.